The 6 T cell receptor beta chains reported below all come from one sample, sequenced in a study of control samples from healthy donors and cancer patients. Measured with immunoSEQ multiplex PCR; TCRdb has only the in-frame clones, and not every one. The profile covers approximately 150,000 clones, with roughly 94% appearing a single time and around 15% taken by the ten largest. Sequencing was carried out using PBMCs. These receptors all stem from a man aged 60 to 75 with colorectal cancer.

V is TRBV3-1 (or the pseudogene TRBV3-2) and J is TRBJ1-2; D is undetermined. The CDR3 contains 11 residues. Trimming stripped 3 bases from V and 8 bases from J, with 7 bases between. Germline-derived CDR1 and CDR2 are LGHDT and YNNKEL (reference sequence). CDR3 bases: TGTGCCAGCAGCCAGCTCTCGGGCTACACCTTC. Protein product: CASSQLSGYTF.

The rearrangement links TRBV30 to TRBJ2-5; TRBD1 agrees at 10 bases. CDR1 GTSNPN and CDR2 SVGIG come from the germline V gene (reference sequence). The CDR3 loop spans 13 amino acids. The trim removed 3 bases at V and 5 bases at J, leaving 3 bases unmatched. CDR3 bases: TGTGCCTGGAGGACAGGGGGCCTCGAGACCCAGTACTTC. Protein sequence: CAWRTGGLETQYF.

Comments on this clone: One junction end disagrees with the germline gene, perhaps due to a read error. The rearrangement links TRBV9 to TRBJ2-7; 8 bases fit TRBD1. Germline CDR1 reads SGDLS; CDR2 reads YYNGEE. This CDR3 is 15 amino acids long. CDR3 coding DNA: TGTGCCAGCAGCCCAACAGGGGGTTCGGGCTACGGGCAGTACTTC. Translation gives CASSPTGGSGYGQYF.

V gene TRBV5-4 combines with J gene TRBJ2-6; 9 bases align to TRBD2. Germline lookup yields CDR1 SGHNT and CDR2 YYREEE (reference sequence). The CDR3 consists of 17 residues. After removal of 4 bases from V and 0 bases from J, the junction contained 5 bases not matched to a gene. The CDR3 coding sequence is TGTGCCAGCAGCGGAGCGGGGGGCCGCTCTGGGGCCAACGTCCTGACTTTC. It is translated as CASSGAGGRSGANVLTF.

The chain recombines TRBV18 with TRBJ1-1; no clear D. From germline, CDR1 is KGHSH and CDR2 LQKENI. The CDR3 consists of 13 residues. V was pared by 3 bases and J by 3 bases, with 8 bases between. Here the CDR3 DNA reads TGTGCCAGCTCACCGGTCGAGGACACTGAAGCTTTCTTT. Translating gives CASSPVEDTEAFF.

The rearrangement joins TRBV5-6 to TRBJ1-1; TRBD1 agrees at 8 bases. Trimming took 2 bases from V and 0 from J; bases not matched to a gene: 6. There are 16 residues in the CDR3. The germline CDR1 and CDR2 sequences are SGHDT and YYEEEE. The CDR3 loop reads CASSLGRGRMNTEAFF. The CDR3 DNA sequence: TGTGCCAGCAGCTTAGGCAGGGGGCGCATGAACACTGAAGCTTTCTTT. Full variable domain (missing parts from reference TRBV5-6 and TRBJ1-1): DAGVTQSPTHLIKTRGQQVTLRCSPKSGHDTVSWYQQALGQGPQFIFQYYEEEERQRGNFPDRFSGHQFPNYSSELNVNALLLGDSALYLCASSLGRGRMNTEAFFGQGTRLTVV.